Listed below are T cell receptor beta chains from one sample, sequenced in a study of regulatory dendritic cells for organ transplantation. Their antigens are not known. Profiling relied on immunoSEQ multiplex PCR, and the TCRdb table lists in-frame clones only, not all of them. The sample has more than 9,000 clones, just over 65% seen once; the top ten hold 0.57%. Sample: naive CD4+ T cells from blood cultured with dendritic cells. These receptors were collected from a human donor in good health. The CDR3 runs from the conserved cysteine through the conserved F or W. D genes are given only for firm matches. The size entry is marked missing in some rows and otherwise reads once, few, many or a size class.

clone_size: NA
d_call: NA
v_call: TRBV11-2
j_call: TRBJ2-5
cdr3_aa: CASSLGFGLGAQYF
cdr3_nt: TGTGCCAGCAGCTTAGGTTTCGGGCTAGGGGCCCAGTACTTC

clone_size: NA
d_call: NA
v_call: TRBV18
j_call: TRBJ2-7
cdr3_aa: CASSPRDEQYF
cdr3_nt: TGTGCCAGCTCACCGAGGGACGAGCAGTACTTC

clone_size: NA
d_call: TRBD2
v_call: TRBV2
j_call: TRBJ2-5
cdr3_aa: CASVGGGSQETQYF
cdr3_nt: TGTGCCAGCGTCGGCGGGGGATCCCAAGAGACCCAGTACTTC

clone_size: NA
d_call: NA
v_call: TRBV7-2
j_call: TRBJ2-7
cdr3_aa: CASSLSRGYEQYF
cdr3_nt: TGTGCCAGCAGCTTAAGCCGGGGATACGAGCAGTACTTC

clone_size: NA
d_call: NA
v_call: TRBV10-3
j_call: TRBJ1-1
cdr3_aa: CAISERQMNTEAFF
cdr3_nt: TGTGCCATCAGTGAGCGCCAGATGAACACTGAAGCTTTCTTT

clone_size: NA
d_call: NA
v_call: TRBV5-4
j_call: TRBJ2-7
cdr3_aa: CASSLLTGGAYEQYF
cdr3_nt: TGTGCCAGCAGCTTGCTTACAGGGGGGGCCTACGAGCAGTACTTC

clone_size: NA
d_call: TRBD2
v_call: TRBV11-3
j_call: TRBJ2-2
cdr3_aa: CASSLVAGGAGELFF
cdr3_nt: TGTGCCAGCAGCTTAGTAGCGGGGGGGGCCGGGGAGCTGTTTTTT

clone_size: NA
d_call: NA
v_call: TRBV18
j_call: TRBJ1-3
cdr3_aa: CASSPFGRGNTIYF
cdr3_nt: TGTGCCAGCTCACCGTTTGGTCGGGGGAACACCATATATTTT

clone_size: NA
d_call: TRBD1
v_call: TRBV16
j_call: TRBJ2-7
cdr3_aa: CASSQSGTVATEQYF
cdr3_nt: TGTGCCAGCAGCCAATCAGGGACAGTGGCTACGGAGCAGTACTTC

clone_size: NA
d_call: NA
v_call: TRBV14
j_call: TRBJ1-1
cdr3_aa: CASSQLTANTEAFF
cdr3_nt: TGTGCCAGCAGCCAACTCACAGCGAACACTGAAGCTTTCTTT

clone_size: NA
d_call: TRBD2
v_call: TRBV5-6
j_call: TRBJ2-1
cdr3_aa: CASSPSTSGGFAEQFF
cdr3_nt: TGTGCCAGCAGCCCCTCGACTAGCGGGGGGTTCGCTGAGCAGTTCTTC

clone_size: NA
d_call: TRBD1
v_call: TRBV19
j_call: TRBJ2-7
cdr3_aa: CASRETGTYEQYF
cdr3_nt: TGTGCCAGTAGGGAGACAGGGACGTACGAGCAGTACTTC

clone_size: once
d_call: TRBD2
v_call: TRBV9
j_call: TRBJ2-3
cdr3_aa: CASSPHSGTSGGPPDTQYF
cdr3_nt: TGTGCCAGCAGCCCACATTCCGGGACTAGCGGGGGGCCGCCCGATACGCAGTATTTT

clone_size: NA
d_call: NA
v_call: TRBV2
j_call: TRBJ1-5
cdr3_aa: CASKTGYSQPQHF
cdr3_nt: TGTGCCAGCAAGACAGGTTATAGTCAGCCCCAGCATTTT

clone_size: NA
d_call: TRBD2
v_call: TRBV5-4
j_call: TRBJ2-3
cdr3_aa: CASSLLAGGVTDTQYF
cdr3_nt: TGTGCCAGCAGCTTGTTAGCGGGGGGCGTCACGGATACGCAGTATTTT

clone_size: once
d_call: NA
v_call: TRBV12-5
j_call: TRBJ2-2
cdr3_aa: CASGLAGTGELFF
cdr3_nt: TGTGCTAGTGGTTTGGCCGGGACCGGGGAGCTGTTTTTT

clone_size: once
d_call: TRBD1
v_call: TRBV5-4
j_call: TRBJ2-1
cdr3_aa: CASSSRGRLNEQFF
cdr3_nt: TGTGCCAGCAGCAGTAGGGGGCGGTTGAATGAGCAGTTCTTC

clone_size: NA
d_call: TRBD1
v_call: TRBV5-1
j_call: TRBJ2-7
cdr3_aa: CASNFRQGFSYEQYF
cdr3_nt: TGCGCCAGCAACTTTCGACAGGGATTCTCCTACGAGCAGTACTTC

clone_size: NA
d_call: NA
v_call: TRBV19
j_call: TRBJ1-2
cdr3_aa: CASSGRAAINYGYTF
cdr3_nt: TGTGCCAGTAGCGGGCGGGCAGCGATTAACTATGGCTACACCTTC

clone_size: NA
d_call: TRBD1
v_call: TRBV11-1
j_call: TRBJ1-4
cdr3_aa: CASSFRDIRGATNEKLFF
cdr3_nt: TGTGCCAGCAGCTTCCGGGACATCAGGGGGGCAACTAATGAAAAACTGTTTTTT

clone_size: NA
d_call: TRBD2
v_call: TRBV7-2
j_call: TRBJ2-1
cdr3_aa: CASSRLAGAYNEQFF
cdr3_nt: TGTGCCAGCAGTCGACTAGCGGGGGCCTACAATGAGCAGTTCTTC

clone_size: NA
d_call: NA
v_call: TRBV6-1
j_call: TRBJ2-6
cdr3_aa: CVSRADSSGANVLTF
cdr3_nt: TGTGTCAGCAGAGCTGACAGCTCTGGGGCCAACGTCCTGACTTTC

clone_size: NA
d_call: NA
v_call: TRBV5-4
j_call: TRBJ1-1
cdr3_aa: CASSSLDSVNTEAFF
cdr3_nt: TGTGCCAGCAGCTCCCTGGACAGCGTGAACACTGAAGCTTTCTTT

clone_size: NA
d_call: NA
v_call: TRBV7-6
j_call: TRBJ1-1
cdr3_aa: CASSFGRGSTEAFF
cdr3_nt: TGTGCCAGCAGCTTCGGGCGGGGAAGCACTGAAGCTTTCTTT

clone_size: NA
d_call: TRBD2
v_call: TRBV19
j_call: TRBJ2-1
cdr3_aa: CASSIVAGLAGPSSYNEQFF
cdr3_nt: TGTGCCAGTAGTATAGTTGCGGGACTAGCGGGGCCGAGCTCCTACAATGAGCAGTTCTTC

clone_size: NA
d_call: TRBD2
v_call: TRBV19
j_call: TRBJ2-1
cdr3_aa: CASSGTILNEQFF
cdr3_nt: TGTGCCAGTAGTGGGACTATTCTCAATGAGCAGTTCTTC

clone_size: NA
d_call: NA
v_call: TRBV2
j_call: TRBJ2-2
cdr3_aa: CASSLGLAHTGELFF
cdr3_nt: TGTGCCAGCAGTCTCGGGCTAGCTCACACCGGGGAGCTGTTTTTT

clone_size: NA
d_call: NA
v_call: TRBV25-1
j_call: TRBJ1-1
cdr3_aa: CASLLEGEAFF
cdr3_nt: TGTGCCAGCCTCCTGGAGGGGGAAGCTTTCTTT

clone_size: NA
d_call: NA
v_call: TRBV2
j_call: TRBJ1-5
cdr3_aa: CASSEFGLRSNQPQHF
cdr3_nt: TGTGCCAGCAGTGAGTTCGGACTTCGGAGCAATCAGCCCCAGCATTTT

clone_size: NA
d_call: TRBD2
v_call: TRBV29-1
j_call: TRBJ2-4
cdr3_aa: CSVGTSSEGIQYF
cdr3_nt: TGCAGCGTGGGGACTAGCTCGGAAGGGATTCAGTACTTC

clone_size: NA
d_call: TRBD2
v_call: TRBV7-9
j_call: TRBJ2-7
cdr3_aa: CASSKEVGLAGF
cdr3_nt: TGTGCCAGCAGCAAGGAGGTGGGACTAGCAGGCTTC

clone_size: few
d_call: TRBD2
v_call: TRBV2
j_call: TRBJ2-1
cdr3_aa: CASSSGTSGVDEQFF
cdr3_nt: TGTGCCAGCAGCTCCGGGACTAGCGGGGTCGATGAGCAGTTCTTC

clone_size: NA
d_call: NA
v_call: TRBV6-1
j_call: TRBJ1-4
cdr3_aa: CASCYRVGDEKLFF
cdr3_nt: TGTGCCAGCTGCTACAGGGTAGGAGATGAAAAACTGTTTTTT

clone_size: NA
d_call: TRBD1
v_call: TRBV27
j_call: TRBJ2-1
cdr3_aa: CASSSDRGFYNEQFF
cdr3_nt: TGTGCCAGCAGTTCAGACAGGGGGTTTTACAATGAGCAGTTCTTC

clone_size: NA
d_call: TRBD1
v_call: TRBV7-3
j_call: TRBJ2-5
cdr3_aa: CASSLDRGSETQYF
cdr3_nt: TGTGCCAGCAGCTTAGACAGGGGGTCAGAGACCCAGTACTTC

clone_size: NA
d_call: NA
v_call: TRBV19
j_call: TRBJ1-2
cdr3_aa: CASTQARGPNYGYTF
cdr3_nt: TGTGCCAGTACTCAAGCCCGAGGGCCTAACTATGGCTACACCTTC

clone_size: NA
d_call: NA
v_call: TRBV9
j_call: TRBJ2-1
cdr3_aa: CASSVGGPTYNEQFF
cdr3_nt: TGTGCCAGCAGCGTAGGGGGCCCGACCTACAATGAGCAGTTCTTC

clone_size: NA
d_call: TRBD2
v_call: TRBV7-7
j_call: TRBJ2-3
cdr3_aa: CAIGGGLAGPDTQYF
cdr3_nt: TGTGCTATCGGTGGGGGGCTAGCGGGCCCAGATACGCAGTATTTT

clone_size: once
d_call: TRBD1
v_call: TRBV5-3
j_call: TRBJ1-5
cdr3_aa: CARSLGEGSGTGGCNQPQHF
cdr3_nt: TGTGCCAGAAGCTTGGGAGAGGGCTCCGGGACAGGGGGATGCAATCAGCCCCAGCATTTT

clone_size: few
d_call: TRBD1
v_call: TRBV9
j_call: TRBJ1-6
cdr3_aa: CASSLTGTANSPLHF
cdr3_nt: TGTGCCAGCAGCTTAACCGGGACAGCTAATTCACCCCTCCACTTT

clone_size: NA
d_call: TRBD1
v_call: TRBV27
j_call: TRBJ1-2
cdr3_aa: CASSYTGADYGYTF
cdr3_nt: TGTGCCAGCAGTTATACAGGGGCGGATTATGGCTACACCTTC

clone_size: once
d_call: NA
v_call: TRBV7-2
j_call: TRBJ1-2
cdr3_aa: CASSLAWRGNYGYTF
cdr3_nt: TGTGCCAGCAGCTTAGCGTGGAGGGGAAACTATGGCTACACCTTC

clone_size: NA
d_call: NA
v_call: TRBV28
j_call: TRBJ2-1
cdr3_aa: CASSLRGANEQFF
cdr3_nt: TGTGCCAGCAGCCTCCGGGGGGCGAATGAGCAGTTCTTC

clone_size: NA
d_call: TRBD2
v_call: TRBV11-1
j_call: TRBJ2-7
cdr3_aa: CASSLARGRGLNEQYF
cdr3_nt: TGTGCCAGCAGCTTAGCGCGTGGGAGGGGCTTGAACGAGCAGTACTTC

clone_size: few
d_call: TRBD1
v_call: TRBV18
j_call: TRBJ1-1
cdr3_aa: CASSPTRQGVNTEAFF
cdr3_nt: TGTGCCAGCTCACCGACTCGACAGGGCGTGAACACTGAAGCTTTCTTT

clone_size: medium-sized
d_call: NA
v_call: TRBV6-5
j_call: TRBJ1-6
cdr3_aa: CASSYLDNSPLHF
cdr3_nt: TGTGCCAGCAGCTATCTCGATAATTCACCCCTCCACTTT

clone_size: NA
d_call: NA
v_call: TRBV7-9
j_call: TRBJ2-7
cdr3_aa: CASSFLYEQYF
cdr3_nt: TGTGCCAGCAGTTTCCTCTACGAGCAGTACTTC

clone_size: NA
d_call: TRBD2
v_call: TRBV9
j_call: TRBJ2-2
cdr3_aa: CASSAGLAGGPVPGELFF
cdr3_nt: TGTGCCAGCAGCGCCGGACTAGCGGGGGGGCCCGTGCCCGGGGAGCTGTTTTTT

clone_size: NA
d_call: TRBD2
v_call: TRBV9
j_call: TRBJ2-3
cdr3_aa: CASSPWGGEVTDTQYF
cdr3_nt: TGTGCCAGCAGCCCTTGGGGGGGTGAGGTCACAGATACGCAGTATTTT

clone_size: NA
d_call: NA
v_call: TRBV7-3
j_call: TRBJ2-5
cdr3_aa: CASSPRSGYQETQYF
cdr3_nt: TGTGCCAGCAGCCCGAGGTCTGGGTACCAAGAGACCCAGTACTTC

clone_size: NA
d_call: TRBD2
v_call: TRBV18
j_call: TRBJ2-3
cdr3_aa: CASSQLAGVSTDTQYF
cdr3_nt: TGTGCCAGCTCTCAACTAGCGGGGGTCAGCACAGATACGCAGTATTTT

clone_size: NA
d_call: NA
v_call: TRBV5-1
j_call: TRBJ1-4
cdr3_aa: CASSFNQANEKLFF
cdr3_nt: TGCGCCAGCAGCTTTAATCAGGCTAATGAAAAACTGTTTTTT

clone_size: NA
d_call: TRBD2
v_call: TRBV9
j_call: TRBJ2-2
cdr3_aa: CASSPWEGMTRELFF
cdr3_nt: TGTGCCAGCAGCCCTTGGGAGGGCATGACGAGAGAGCTGTTTTTT

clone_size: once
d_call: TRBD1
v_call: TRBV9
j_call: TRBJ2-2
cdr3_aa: CASSAPGTGGTGELFF
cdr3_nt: TGTGCCAGCAGCGCCCCCGGGACAGGCGGCACCGGGGAGCTGTTTTTT

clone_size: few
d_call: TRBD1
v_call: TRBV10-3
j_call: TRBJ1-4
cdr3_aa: CAISAGGLANEKLFF
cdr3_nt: TGTGCCATCAGCGCAGGGGGCTTAGCTAATGAAAAACTGTTTTTT

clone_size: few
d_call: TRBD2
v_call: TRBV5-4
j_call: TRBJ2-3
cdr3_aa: CASSPKRLAPAKDTQYF
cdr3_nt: TGTGCCAGCAGCCCGAAGCGACTAGCCCCGGCGAAGGATACGCAGTATTTT

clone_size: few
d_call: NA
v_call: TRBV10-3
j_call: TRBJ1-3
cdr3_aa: CATQGSGNTIYF
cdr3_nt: TGTGCCACCCAGGGATCTGGAAACACCATATATTTT

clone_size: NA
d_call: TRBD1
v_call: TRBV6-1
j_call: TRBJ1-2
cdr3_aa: CASSARTGSNYGYTF
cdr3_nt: TGTGCCAGCAGTGCCCGGACAGGGAGTAACTATGGCTACACCTTC